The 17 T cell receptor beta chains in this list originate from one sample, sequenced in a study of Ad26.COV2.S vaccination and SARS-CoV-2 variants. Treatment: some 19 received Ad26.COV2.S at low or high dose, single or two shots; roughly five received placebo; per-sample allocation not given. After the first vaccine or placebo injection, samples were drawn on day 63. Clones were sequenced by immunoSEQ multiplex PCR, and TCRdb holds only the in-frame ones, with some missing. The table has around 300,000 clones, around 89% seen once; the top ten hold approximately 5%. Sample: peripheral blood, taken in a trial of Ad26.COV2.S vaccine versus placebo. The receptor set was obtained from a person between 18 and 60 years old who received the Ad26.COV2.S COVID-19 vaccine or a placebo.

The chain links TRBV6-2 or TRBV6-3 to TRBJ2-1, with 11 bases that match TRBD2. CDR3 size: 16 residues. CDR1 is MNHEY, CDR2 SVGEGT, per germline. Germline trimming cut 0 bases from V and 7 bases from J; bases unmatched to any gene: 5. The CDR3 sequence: CASSYSVAGGVNEQFF. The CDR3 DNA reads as TGTGCCAGCAGTTACTCAGTAGCGGGGGGGGTGAATGAGCAGTTCTTC.

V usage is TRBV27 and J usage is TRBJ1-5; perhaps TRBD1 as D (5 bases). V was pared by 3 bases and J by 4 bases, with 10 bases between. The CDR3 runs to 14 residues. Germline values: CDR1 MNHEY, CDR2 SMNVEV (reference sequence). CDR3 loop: CASSLGQTNQPQHF. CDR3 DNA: TGTGCCAGCAGTTTGGGGCAGACTAATCAGCCCCAGCATTTT.

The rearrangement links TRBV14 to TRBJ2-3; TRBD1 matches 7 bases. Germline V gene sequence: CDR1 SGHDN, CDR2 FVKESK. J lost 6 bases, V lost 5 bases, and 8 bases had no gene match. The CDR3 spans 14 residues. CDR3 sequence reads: CASSDDRAPDTQYF. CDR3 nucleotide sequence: TGTGCCAGCAGCGATGACAGGGCGCCCGATACGCAGTATTTT.

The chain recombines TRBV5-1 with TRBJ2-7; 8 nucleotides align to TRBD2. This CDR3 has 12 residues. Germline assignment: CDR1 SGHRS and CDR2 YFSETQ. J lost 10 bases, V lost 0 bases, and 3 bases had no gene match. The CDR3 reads CASSLEGLEQYF. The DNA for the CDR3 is TGCGCCAGCAGCTTGGAGGGACTAGAACAGTACTTC. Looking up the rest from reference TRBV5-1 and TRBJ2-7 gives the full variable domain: KAGVTQTPRYLIKTRGQQVTLSCSPISGHRSVSWYQQTPGQGLQFLFEYFSETQRNKGNFPGRFSGRQFSNSRSEMNVSTLELGDSALYLCASSLEGLEQYFGPGTRLTVT.

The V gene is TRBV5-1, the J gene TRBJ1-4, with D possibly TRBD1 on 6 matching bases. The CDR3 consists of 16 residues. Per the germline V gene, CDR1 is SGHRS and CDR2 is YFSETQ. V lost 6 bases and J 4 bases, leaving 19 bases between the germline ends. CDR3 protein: CASTSGGGALNEKLFF. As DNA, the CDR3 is TGCGCCAGCACCTCCGGAGGGGGGGCCCTTAATGAAAAACTGTTTTTT.

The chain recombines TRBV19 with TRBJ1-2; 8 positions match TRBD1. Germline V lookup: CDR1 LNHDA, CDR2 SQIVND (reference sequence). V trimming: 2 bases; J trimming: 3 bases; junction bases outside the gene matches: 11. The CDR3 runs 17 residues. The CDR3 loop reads CASSIRAGGSGDYGYTF. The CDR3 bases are TGTGCCAGTAGTATACGGGCAGGGGGCAGTGGAGACTATGGCTACACCTTC.

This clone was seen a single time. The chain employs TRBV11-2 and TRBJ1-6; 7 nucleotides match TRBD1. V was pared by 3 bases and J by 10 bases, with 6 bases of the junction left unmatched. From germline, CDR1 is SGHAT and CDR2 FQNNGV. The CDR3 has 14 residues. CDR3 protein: CASSLETGRSPLHF. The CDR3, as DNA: TGTGCCAGCAGCTTGGAGACAGGGCGATCACCCCTCCACTTT.

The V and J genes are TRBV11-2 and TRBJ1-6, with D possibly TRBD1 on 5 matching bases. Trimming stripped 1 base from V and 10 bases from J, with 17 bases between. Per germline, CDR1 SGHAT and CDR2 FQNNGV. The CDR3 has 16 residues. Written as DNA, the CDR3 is TGTGCCAGCAGCTTAGGGTTCGGGCCCAGGGAGTCACCCCTCCACTTT. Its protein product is CASSLGFGPRESPLHF.

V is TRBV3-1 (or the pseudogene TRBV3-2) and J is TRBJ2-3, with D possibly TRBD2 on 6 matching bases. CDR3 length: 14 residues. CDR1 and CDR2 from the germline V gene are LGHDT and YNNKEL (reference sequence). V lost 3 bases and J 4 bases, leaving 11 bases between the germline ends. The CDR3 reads CASSQDLASDTQYF. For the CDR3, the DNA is TGTGCCAGCAGCCAGGATCTAGCGTCAGATACGCAGTATTTT.

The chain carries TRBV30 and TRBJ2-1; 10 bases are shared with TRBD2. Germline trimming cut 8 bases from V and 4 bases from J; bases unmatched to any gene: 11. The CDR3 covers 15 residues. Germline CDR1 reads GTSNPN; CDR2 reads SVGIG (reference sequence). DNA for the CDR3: TGTGCCGGCCACTCCGGGACTAGCGCGTACAATGAGCAGTTCTTC. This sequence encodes CAGHSGTSAYNEQFF. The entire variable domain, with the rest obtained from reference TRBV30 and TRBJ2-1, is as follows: SQTIHQWPATLVQPVGSPLSLECTVEGTSNPNLYWYRQAAGRGLQLLFYSVGIGQISSEVPQNLSASRPQDRQFILSSKKLLLSDSGFYLCAGHSGTSAYNEQFFGPGTRLTVL.

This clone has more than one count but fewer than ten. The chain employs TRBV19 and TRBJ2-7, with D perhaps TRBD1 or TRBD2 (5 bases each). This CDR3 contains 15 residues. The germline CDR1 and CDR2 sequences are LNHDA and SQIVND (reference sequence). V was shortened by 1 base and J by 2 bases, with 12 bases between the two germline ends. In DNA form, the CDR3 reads TGTGCCAGTAGTATAGCTCAGCAGGGAGCCTACGAGCAGTACTTC. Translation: CASSIAQQGAYEQYF.

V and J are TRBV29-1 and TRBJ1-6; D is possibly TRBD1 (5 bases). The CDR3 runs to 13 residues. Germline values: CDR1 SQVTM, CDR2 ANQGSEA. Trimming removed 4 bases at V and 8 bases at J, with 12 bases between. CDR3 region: CSVGEGSDSPLHF. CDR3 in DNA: TGCAGCGTTGGTGAGGGGAGCGATTCACCCCTCCACTTT.

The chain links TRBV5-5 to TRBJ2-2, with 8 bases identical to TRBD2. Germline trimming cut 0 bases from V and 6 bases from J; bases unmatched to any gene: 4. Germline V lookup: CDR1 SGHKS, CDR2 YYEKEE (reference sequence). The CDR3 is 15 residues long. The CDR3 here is CASSLGLALSGELFF. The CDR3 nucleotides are TGTGCCAGCAGCTTGGGACTAGCGTTGTCCGGGGAGCTGTTTTTT.

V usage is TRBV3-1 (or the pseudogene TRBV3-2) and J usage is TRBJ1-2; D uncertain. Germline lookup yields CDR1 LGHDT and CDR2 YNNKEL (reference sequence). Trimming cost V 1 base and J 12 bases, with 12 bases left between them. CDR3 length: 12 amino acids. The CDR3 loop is CASSQGVGIDTF. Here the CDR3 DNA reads TGTGCCAGCAGCCAAGGGGTGGGAATCGACACCTTC.

This chain's CDR3 is CASKQRGTGVAYEQYF. For the CDR3, the DNA is TGTGCCAGCAAACAAAGGGGGACAGGGGTTGCCTACGAGCAGTACTTC. The chain recombines TRBV27 with TRBJ2-7; 10 bases fit TRBD1. CDR1 and CDR2 (germline): MNHEY, SMNVEV (reference sequence). With V trimmed by 7 bases and J by 2 bases, 11 bases remained unmatched. The CDR3 length is 16 residues.

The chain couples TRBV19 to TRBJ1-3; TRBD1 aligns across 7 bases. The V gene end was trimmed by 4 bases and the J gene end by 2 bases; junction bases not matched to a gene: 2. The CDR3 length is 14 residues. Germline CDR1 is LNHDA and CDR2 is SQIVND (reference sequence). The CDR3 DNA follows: TGTGCCAGTAGTAACACAGGGGCTGGAAACACCATATATTTT. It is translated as CASSNTGAGNTIYF.

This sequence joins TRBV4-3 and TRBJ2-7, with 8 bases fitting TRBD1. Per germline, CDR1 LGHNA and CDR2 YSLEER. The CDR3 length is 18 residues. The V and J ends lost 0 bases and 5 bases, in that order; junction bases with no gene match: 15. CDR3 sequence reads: CASSQDPPTPWTGHEQYF. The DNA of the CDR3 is TGCGCCAGCAGCCAAGATCCGCCAACCCCCTGGACAGGGCACGAGCAGTACTTC.